This T cell receptor (beta chain) was identified during a study of shared T cell receptors in the human thymus. Sequenced by immunoSEQ multiplex PCR; TCRdb stores in-frame clones only, minus some. This table has hundreds of thousands of clones, about 89% appearing once. Looked up from germline, CDR1 is SGHDT and CDR2 is YYEEEE. The CDR3 has 17 amino acids. V was shortened by 4 bases and J by 1 base, with 18 bases between the two germline ends. This same sample was also part of a study on human thymus T cells. From that second work: Thymic and blood repertoires showed apparently biased V and J gene usage.

The chain carries TRBV5-6 and TRBJ2-1, with a weak D call TRBD2 (6 bases). The TCR was taken from a boy less than two years old with a congenital heart defect. Input material: thymocytes. CDR3 DNA sequence: TGTGCCAGCAGCATAACCTCGAGCGGGCCGTCCTACAATGAGCAGTTCTTC. Residues: CASSITSSGPSYNEQFF.